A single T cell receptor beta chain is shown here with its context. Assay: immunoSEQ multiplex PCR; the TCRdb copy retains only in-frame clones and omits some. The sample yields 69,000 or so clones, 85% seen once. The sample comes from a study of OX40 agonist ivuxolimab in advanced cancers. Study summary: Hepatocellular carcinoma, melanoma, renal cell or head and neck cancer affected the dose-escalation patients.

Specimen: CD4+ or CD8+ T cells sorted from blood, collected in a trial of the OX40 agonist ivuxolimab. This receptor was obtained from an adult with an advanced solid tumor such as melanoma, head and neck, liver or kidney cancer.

CDR3 DNA: TGTGCCAGCAGCCCAAGACAGAGCGATCAAGAGACCCAGTACTTC. It specifies CASSPRQSDQETQYF. V and J are TRBV5-4 and TRBJ2-5, with TRBD1 as a possible D gene (5 bases). Germline CDR1 SGHNT, CDR2 YYREEE (reference sequence). Trimming pared 4 bases from V and 2 bases from J, leaving 15 bases between. The CDR3 consists of 15 residues.